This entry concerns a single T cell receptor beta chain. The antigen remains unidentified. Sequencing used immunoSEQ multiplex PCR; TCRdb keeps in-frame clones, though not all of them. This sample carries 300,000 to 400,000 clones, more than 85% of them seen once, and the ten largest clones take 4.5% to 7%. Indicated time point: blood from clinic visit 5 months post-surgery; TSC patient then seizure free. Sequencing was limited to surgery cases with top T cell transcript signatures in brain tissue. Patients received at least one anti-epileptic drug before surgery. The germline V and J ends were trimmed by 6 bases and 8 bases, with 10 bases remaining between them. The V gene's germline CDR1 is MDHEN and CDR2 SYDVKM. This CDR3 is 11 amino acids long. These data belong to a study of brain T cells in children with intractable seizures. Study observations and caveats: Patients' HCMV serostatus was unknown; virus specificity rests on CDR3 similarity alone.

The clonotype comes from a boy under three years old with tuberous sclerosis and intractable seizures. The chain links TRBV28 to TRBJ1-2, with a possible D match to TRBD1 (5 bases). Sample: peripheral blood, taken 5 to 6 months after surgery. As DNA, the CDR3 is TGTGCCAGCAGCAGGGTGGGCGGCTACACCTTC. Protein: CASSRVGGYTF.